This T cell receptor (beta chain) comes out of a study of blood T cell repertoires in COVID-19. Study information: COVID-19 samples collected from the United States, Italy and Spain covered acute and convalescent phases. Sample material is recorded as cDNA or gDNA derived from T cells, B-cell-depleted T cells, or PBMCs.

Seattle's enrolled individuals joined amid active infection and were then monitored longitudinally. In the original analysis: By means of reference gene primer amplification, nucleated cell counts were estimated. Measured with immunoSEQ multiplex PCR; TCRdb has only the in-frame clones, and not every one. For V, J and clone size, that table is used; D and trimming come from the DNA. This sample has some 180,000 clones; around 81% occur once, and the top ten carry 12%. This sequence originates from a woman of 80 years or more with COVID-19, enrolled during active disease. Sequenced material: peripheral blood.

In nucleotides, the CDR3 is TGTGCCAGCAGCTTAGTGAGTGGCACCGGGGAGCTGTTTTTT. This gives the protein CASSLVSGTGELFF. J is TRBJ2-2 and V is TRBV7-9; D gene uncertain. The ends were cut back, 1 base at V and 4 bases at J, with 7 bases in the middle. Germline-derived CDR1 and CDR2 are SEHNR and FQNEAQ (reference sequence). This CDR3 is built from 14 residues.